The rows below give T cell receptor beta chains drawn from one sample of a study of cytomegalovirus exposure and HLA in healthy donors. Sequencing was performed with immunoSEQ multiplex PCR; in TCRdb, only in-frame clones are kept and a portion is missing. The sample gives under 200,000 clones, roughly 80% of which show up once; about 2.3% is in the top ten. Sequencing input: PBMCs. The origin of the receptors is a female donor in good health and CMV-seronegative. CDR3s leave out the opening cysteine and the closing phenylalanine or tryptophan.

j_call v_call cdr3_aa
TRBJ1-5 TRBV7-9 ASSLGRGQPQH
TRBJ1-5 TRBV4-2 ASSQSPRTGPFNQPQH
TRBJ1-1 TRBV6-6 ASSYGEPGGTEAF
TRBJ2-2 TRBV11-3 ASSGTSNTGELF
TRBJ1-4 TRBV5-5 ASSPDSEKLF
TRBJ2-7 TRBV2 ASSVEADRRSAYEQY
TRBJ1-5 TRBV12-5 ASGPDRLNQPQH
TRBJ2-5 TRBV12-5 ASGRGQMIQETQY
TRBJ2-3 TRBV9 ASSANTGGLDTQY
TRBJ1-1 TRBV15 ATSRGGQGADEAF
TRBJ2-7 TRBV6-5 ASSPSTGGNEQY
TRBJ2-7 TRBV5-4 ASSPGTDSSYEQY
TRBJ2-7 TRBV5-1 ASSRDLSYEQY
TRBJ2-2 TRBV7-6 ASRGTSGVITGELF
TRBJ2-1 TRBV7-2 ASSLSYEQF
TRBJ2-7 TRBV7-2 ASSLAAPYEQY
TRBJ1-2 TRBV29-1 SVEGFRGSNYGYT
TRBJ2-1 TRBV4-3 ASSQDPSPGGGENEQF
TRBJ1-2 TRBV11-2 ASSLRQERYGYT
TRBJ1-2 TRBV4-2 ASSQETTGGPGYT
TRBJ2-2 TRBV7-3 ASSPQGGIGELF
TRBJ1-1 TRBV7-9 ASSQGGTGGKTEAF
TRBJ2-5 TRBV2 ASSPTTGEVETQY
TRBJ2-6 TRBV5-4 ASSLAGGPGANVLT
TRBJ2-7 TRBV29-1 SVTTGLSSYEQY
TRBJ1-2 TRBV6-5 ASSYGSYGYT
TRBJ1-1 TRBV30 AWTKRGGANPPDTEAF
TRBJ1-2 TRBV19 ARRGQGGANYGYT
TRBJ1-5 TRBV2 ASRPDRGSQPQH
TRBJ2-7 TRBV9 ASSVGDRVKDEQY
TRBJ2-2 TRBV29-1 SVEALAVSANTGELF
TRBJ2-1 TRBV5-1 ASSLASGGNRSSYNEQF
TRBJ1-1 TRBV6-5 ASSYVRGNTEAF
TRBJ2-5 TRBV18 AASEPPSGLQTQY
TRBJ1-4 TRBV4-2 ASSLGLLEKLF
TRBJ2-7 TRBV9 ASSVAPSGNADEQY
TRBJ1-1 TRBV6-4 ASPGQGAEAF
TRBJ2-5 TRBV7-2 ASSLAGGPRGQETQY
TRBJ2-7 TRBV27 ASSLAGVYEQY
TRBJ2-7 TRBV4-1 ASSPKTSGGEQY
TRBJ2-1 TRBV5-1 ASSLGLERYGEQF